Listed below are T cell receptor beta chains from one sample, sequenced in a study of CD8 T cells in Susac syndrome. TCRdb analysed the immunoSEQ multiplex PCR reads with MiXCR anew, one entry per CDR3 protein. The sample shows some 120,000 distinct CDR3 sequences, around 94% of them seen only once. Sequences were obtained from CD4+ T cells from PBMCs. These receptors all come from a human donor in good health. CDR3s include the opening cysteine and the closing phenylalanine or tryptophan. D genes are given only for firm matches. Expanded clones get a size class; other rows say once, few or many, or leave the size out.

D,size,J,V,DNA,CDR3
TRBD1,NA,TRBJ2-6,TRBV19,TGTGCCAGTAGTGACCGGGACAGGGTCATCTCTGGGGCCAACGTCCTGACTTTC,CASSDRDRVISGANVLTF
NA,NA,TRBJ2-7,TRBV29-1,TGCAGCGCATCGGGAGACCGGGGTGGCTACGAGCAGTACTTC,CSASGDRGGYEQYF
NA,NA,TRBJ2-2,TRBV29-1,TGCAGCGTTGAGAGGGGGACTTCGAACACCGGGGAGCTGTTTTTT,CSVERGTSNTGELFF
NA,NA,TRBJ2-3,TRBV7-2,TGTGCCAGCAGCTTATCGCTCGCCTCAAGTGGAGATACGCAGTATTTT,CASSLSLASSGDTQYF
NA,NA,TRBJ2-7,TRBV28,TGTGCCAGCAGTTTTCCGACTGATACCTACGAGCAGTACTTC,CASSFPTDTYEQYF
NA,NA,TRBJ2-7,TRBV6-1,TGTGCCAGCAGTATAAGACCCAACTACGAGCAGTACTTC,CASSIRPNYEQYF
TRBD2,once,TRBJ2-3,TRBV30,TGTGCCTGGAAATACGGGGGACTAGTTGCAGATACGCAGTATTTT,CAWKYGGLVADTQYF
TRBD1,NA,TRBJ2-1,TRBV27,TGTGCCAGCAGTTTCCTGGGACAGGGGGCGAATGAGCAGTTCTTC,CASSFLGQGANEQFF
TRBD1,NA,TRBJ1-4,TRBV2,TGTGCCAGCAGAACCCCGAACAGGGGCTTCGGTGAAAAACTGTTTTTT,CASRTPNRGFGEKLFF
NA,NA,TRBJ2-5,TRBV20-1,TGCAGTGCTAGAGCCCCCTTCCTAGATTACCAAGAGACCCAGTACTTC,CSARAPFLDYQETQYF
NA,NA,TRBJ2-7,TRBV2,TGTGCCAGCAACAGGGACCCTTACAACGAGCAGTACTTC,CASNRDPYNEQYF
TRBD2,NA,TRBJ2-1,TRBV5-6,TGTGCCAGCAGCCGCCGGGGGGGGTCGGGGGATCACAATGAGCAGTTCTTC,CASSRRGGSGDHNEQFF
TRBD1,NA,TRBJ2-7,TRBV3-1,TGTGCCAGCAGCCGCCCGACAGGGGGCATGTACGAGCAGTACTTC,CASSRPTGGMYEQYF
TRBD1,NA,TRBJ2-7,TRBV6-5,TGTGCCAGCAGTTACTGGGGACAGGGGGGGTACGAGCAGTACTTC,CASSYWGQGGYEQYF
NA,NA,TRBJ2-1,TRBV2,TGTGCCAGCAGTGTGGGGACTTCAAATGAGCAGTTCTTC,CASSVGTSNEQFF
TRBD2,NA,TRBJ2-7,TRBV27,TGTGCCAGCAGTTTATCCCTCCCGGGACTAGCGGTACCCTACGAGCAGTACTTC,CASSLSLPGLAVPYEQYF
NA,NA,TRBJ2-1,TRBV5-1,TGCGCCAGCAGCTTGGGGAGGTCCGAGCAGTTCTTC,CASSLGRSEQFF
TRBD2,NA,TRBJ2-1,TRBV29-1,TGCAGCGTTCCCCGGACTAGCGGATTTAACAATGAGCAGTTCTTC,CSVPRTSGFNNEQFF
TRBD1,NA,TRBJ2-7,TRBV19,TGTGCCAGTCCCCGGGACCCCAGGGGGCACGAGCAGTACTTC,CASPRDPRGHEQYF
TRBD1,NA,TRBJ1-1,TRBV2,TGTGCCAGCAGTGACGACAGGGGGGTGAACACTGAAGCTTTCTTT,CASSDDRGVNTEAFF
TRBD2,NA,TRBJ2-7,TRBV5-4,TGTGCCAGCAGCTTGGTTAGCGGGGCTTACGAGCAGTACTTC,CASSLVSGAYEQYF
TRBD2,NA,TRBJ2-1,TRBV15,TGTGCCACCAGCGTAACTAGCGGAAGATCCTACAATGAGCAGTTCTTC,CATSVTSGRSYNEQFF
TRBD1,NA,TRBJ2-6,TRBV20-1,TGCAGTGCTAGGGACAGGGCTGAGGCCAACGTCCTGACTTTC,CSARDRAEANVLTF
NA,NA,TRBJ2-7,TRBV12-3/TRBV12-4,TGTGCCAGCAGTGCGGCGGCGCCCTACGAGCAGTACTTC,CASSAAAPYEQYF
NA,NA,TRBJ1-2,TRBV3-1,TGTGCCAGCAGCCAAGATTGGCAGGTCCCCTATGGCTACACCTTC,CASSQDWQVPYGYTF
NA,NA,TRBJ1-1,TRBV7-2,TGTGCCAGCAGCTTAATGCCCGACACTGAAGCTTTCTTT,CASSLMPDTEAFF
TRBD2,NA,TRBJ2-3,TRBV23-1,TGCGCCAGCAGTCAATCGAAAGTAGCGGGCCTCACAGATACGCAGTATTTT,CASSQSKVAGLTDTQYF
NA,NA,TRBJ1-2,TRBV6-5,TGTGCCAGCCGGCGCGGGGAGAATGGCTACACCTTC,CASRRGENGYTF
TRBD2,NA,TRBJ2-5,TRBV20-1,TGCAGTGCTAGAGGGACTAGCGGCCAAGAGACCCAGTACTTC,CSARGTSGQETQYF
NA,NA,TRBJ2-2,TRBV20-1,TGCAGTGCTAGAGTAGAAGCCGGGGAGCTGTTTTTT,CSARVEAGELFF
TRBD1,NA,TRBJ1-2,TRBV7-2,TGTGCCAGCAGCTTAGCCCCAGGGGGGAACTATGGCTACACCTTC,CASSLAPGGNYGYTF
NA,NA,TRBJ2-3,TRBV25-1,TGTGCCAGCAGTGAGGGCAGGGTAGATACGCAGTATTTT,CASSEGRVDTQYF
NA,NA,TRBJ2-4,TRBV9,TGTGCCAGCAGCGTAGAGGGTGGAAACATTCAGTACTTC,CASSVEGGNIQYF
TRBD2,NA,TRBJ2-1,TRBV2,TGTGCCAGCAGGGTTACTAGCGGGGGTTACAATGAGCAGTTCTTC,CASRVTSGGYNEQFF
NA,NA,TRBJ2-1,TRBV5-1,TGCGCCAGCAGCTTGGGGGGACCCTACCCGGGGAATGAGCAGTTCTTC,CASSLGGPYPGNEQFF
TRBD1,NA,TRBJ2-1,TRBV14,TGTGCCAGCAGCCCGCGGACAGGGGGTTATGAGCAGTTCTTC,CASSPRTGGYEQFF
TRBD1,NA,TRBJ1-1,TRBV6-6,TGTGCCAGCAGTTATATTCAGGGGGGGACTGAAGCTTTCTTT,CASSYIQGGTEAFF
TRBD1,NA,TRBJ2-5,TRBV19,TGTGCCAGTAGTCCAATGGGACAGAGGGAGACCCAGTACTTC,CASSPMGQRETQYF
TRBD1,NA,TRBJ2-7,TRBV5-6,TGTGCCAGCAGCTCCGGACAGGGGAACTACGAGCAGTACTTC,CASSSGQGNYEQYF